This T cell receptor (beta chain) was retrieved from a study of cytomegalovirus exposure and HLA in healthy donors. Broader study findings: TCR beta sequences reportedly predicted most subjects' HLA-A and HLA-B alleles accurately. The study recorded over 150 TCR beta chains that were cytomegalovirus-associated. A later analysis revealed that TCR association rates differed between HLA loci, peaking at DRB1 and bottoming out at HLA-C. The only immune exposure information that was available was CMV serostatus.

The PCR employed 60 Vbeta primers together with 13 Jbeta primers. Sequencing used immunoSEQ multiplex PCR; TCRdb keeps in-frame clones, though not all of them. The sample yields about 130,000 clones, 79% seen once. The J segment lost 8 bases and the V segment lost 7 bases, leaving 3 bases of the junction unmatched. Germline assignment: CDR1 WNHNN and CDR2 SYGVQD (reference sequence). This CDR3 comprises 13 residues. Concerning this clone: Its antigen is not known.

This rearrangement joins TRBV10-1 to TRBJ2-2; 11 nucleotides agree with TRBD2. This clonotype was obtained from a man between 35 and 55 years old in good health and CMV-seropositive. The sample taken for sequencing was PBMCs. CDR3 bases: TGCGCCAGCAAACTAGCGGGAGAGGGGGAGCTGTTTTTT. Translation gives CASKLAGEGELFF.